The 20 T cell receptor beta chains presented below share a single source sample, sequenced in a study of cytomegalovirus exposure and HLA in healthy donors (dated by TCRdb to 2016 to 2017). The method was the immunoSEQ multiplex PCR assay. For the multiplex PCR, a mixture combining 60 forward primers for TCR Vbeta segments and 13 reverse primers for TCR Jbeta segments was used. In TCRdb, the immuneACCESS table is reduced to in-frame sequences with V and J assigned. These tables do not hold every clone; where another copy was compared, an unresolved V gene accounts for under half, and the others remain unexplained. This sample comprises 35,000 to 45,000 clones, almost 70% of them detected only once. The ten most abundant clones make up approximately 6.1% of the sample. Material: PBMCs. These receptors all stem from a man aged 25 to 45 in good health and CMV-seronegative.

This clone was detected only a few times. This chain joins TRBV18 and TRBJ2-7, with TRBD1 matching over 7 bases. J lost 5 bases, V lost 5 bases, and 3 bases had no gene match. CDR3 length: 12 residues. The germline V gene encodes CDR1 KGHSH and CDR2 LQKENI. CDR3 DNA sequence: TGTGCCAGCTCAAAAGACAGGGACGAGCAGTACTTC. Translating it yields CASSKDRDEQYF.

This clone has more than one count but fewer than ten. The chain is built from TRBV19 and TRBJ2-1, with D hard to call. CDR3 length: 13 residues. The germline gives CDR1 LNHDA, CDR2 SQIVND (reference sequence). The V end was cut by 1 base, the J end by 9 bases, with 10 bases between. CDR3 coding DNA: TGTGCCAGTAGTATAGGGCCTGCGGCTGAGCAGTTCTTC. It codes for CASSIGPAAEQFF. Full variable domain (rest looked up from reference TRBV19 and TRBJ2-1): DGGITQSPKYLFRKEGQNVTLSCEQNLNHDAMYWYRQDPGQGLRLIYYSQIVNDFQKGDIAEGYSVSREKKESFPLTVTSAQKNPTAFYLCASSIGPAAEQFFGPGTRLTVL.

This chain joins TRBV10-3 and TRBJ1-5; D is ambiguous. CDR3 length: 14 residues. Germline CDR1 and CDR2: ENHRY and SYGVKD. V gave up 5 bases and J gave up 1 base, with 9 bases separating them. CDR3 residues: CAISPEGSNQPQHF. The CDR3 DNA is TGTGCCATCAGTCCTGAGGGCAGCAATCAGCCCCAGCATTTT.

The CDR3, as DNA: TGCGCCAGCAGCCAACGTATTACAGGGATGCAGGGCACCGGGGAGCTGTTTTTT. Its protein is CASSQRITGMQGTGELFF. V gene TRBV4-1 combines with J gene TRBJ2-2, with D perhaps TRBD1 (6 bases). Trimming stripped 2 bases from V and 4 bases from J, with 20 bases between. This CDR3 is built from 18 residues. Germline loops: CDR1 MGHRA, CDR2 YSYEKL.

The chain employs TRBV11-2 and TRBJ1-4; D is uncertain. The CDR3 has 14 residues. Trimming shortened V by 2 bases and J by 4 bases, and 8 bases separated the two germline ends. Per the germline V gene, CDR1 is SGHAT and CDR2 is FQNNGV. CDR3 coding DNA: TGTGCCAGCAGCTTATCATTGAGTAATGAAAAACTGTTTTTT. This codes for CASSLSLSNEKLFF.

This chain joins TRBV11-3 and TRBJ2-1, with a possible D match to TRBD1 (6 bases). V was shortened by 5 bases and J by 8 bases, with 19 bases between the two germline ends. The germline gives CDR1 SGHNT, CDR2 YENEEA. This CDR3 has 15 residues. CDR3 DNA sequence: TGTGCCAGCAGCAAAGGACAGACGCCTGGGGATGAGCAGTTCTTC. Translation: CASSKGQTPGDEQFF.

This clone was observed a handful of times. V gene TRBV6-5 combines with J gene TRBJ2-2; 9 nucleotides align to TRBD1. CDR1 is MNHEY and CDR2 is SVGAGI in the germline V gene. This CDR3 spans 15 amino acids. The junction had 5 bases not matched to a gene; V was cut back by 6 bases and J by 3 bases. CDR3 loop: CASSPTGGDTGELFF. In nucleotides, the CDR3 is TGTGCCAGCAGCCCTACAGGGGGCGACACCGGGGAGCTGTTTTTT.

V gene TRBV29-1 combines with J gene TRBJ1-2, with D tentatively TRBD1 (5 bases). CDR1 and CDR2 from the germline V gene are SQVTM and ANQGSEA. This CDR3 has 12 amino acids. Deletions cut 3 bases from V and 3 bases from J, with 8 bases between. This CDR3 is CSVDGRDYGYTF. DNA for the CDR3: TGCAGCGTTGACGGCAGGGACTATGGCTACACCTTC.

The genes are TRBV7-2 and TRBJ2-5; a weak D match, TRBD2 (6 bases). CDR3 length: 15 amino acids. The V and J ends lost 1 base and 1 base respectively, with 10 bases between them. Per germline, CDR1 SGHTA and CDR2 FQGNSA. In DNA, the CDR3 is TGTGCCAGCAGCTTAGTTGGCGGGGTCCAAGAGACCCAGTACTTC. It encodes CASSLVGGVQETQYF.

This chain's CDR3 is CASSAQGWSTEAFF. The CDR3 DNA is TGTGCCAGCAGTGCACAGGGTTGGAGTACTGAAGCTTTCTTT. The chain employs TRBV6-5 and TRBJ1-1, with a tentative D call TRBD1 (6 bases). Germline CDR1 is MNHEY and CDR2 is SVGAGI. Trimming cost V 5 bases and J 5 bases, with 15 bases left between them. The length of the CDR3 is 14 residues.

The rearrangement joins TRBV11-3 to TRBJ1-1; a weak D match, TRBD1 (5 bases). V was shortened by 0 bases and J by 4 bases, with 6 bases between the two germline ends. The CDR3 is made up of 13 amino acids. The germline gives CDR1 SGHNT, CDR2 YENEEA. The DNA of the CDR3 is TGTGCCAGCAGCTTAGAGGGGGGCACTGAAGCTTTCTTT. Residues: CASSLEGGTEAFF.

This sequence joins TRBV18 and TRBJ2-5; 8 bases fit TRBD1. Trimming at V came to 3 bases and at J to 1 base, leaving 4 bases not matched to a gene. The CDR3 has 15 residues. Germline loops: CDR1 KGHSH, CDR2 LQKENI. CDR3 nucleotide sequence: TGTGCCAGCTCACCCGGACAGGGAGGCCAAGAGACCCAGTACTTC. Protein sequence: CASSPGQGGQETQYF.

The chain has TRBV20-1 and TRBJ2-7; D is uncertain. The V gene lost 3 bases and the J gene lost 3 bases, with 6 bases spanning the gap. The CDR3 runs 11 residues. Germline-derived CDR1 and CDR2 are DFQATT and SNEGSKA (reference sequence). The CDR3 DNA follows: TGCAGTGCTAGGCAGAACTACGAGCAGTACTTC. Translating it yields CSARQNYEQYF.

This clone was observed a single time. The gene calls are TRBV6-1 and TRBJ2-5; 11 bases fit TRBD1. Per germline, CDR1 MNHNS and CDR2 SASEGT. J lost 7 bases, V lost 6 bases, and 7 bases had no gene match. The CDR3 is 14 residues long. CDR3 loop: CASSPGQGVRTQYF. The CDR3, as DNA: TGTGCCAGCAGCCCGGGACAGGGGGTCAGGACCCAGTACTTC.

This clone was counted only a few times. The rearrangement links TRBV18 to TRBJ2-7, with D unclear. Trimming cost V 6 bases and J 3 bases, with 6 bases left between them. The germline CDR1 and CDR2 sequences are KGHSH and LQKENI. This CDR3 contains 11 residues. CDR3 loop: CASSYNYEQYF. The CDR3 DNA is TGTGCCAGCTCCTATAACTACGAGCAGTACTTC.

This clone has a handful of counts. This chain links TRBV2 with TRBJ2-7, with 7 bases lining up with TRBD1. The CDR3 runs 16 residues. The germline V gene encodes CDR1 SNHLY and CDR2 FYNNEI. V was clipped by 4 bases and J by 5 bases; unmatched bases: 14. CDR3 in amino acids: CASSVSGQADDDEQYF. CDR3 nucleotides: TGTGCCAGCAGTGTTTCCGGACAGGCGGACGATGACGAGCAGTACTTC.

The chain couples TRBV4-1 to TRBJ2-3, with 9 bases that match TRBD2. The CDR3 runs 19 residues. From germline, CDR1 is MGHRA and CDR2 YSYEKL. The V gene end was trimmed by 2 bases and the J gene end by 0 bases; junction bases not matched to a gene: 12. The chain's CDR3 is CASSQPHRLAALSTDTQYF. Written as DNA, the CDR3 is TGCGCCAGCAGCCAACCCCACCGACTAGCGGCCCTTAGCACAGATACGCAGTATTTT.

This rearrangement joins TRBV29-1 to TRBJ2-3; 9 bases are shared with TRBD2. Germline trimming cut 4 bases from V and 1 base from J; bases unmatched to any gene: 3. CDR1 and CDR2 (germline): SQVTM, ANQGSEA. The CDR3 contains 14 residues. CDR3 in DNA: TGCAGCGTTGGTGAGCGGGAGGGCACAGATACGCAGTATTTT. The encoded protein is CSVGEREGTDTQYF.

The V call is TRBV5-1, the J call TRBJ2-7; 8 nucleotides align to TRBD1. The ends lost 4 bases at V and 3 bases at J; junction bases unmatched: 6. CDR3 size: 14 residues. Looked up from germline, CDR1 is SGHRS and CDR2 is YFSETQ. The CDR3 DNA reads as TGCGCCAGCAGCAACAGGGGGACCCACTACGAGCAGTACTTC. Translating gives CASSNRGTHYEQYF. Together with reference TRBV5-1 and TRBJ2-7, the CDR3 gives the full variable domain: KAGVTQTPRYLIKTRGQQVTLSCSPISGHRSVSWYQQTPGQGLQFLFEYFSETQRNKGNFPGRFSGRQFSNSRSEMNVSTLELGDSALYLCASSNRGTHYEQYFGPGTRLTVT.

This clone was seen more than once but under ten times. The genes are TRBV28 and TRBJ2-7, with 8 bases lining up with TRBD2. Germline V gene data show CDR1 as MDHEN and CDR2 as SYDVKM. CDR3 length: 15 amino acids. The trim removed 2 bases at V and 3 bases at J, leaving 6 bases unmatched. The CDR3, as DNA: TGTGCCAGCAGTTTACGGTCTAGCGGGCTCTACGAGCAGTACTTC. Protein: CASSLRSSGLYEQYF.